This T cell receptor (beta chain) is from a study of T cells in Graves' hyperthyroidism and ophthalmopathy. Study in general: Peripheral blood samples were taken at initial diagnosis, prior to any treatment.

V dropped 0 bases and J dropped 3 bases, with 11 bases sitting between them. Germline V CDR1 and CDR2: SGDLS, YYNGEE. There are 15 residues in the CDR3. Points from the study as a whole: Using 13 V-J features, a model discriminated ophthalmopathy from stable hyperthyroidism.

About 10 ml of fresh peripheral blood supplied the PBMCs. This clonotype was observed a handful of times. The antigen remains undetermined. There were TCR beta CDR3 regions amplified from RNA transcripts. Carried out on the TCR CDR3, a first-round RT-PCR used the HTBI primer set. A single record per CDR3 protein comes from TCRdb applying MiXCR to the multiplex PCR reads. The repertoire holds 400,000 to 600,000 distinct CDR3 sequences, with 15% to 20% as singletons. This chain joins TRBV9 and TRBJ2-3; D may be TRBD1 (6 bases). This clonotype was sampled from a woman aged 25 to 39 with Graves' ophthalmopathy. Sequencing was performed on blood. CDR3 DNA: TGTGCCAGCAGCGTAGCAGGGGTCGGAACAGATACGCAGTATTTT. It yields the protein CASSVAGVGTDTQYF.